This T cell receptor beta chain was retrieved from a study of blood T cell repertoires in COVID-19. Overall study: The United States, Italy and Spain supplied acute and convalescent COVID-19 samples. In each case, the material was cDNA or gDNA derived from T cells, B-cell-depleted T cells, or PBMCs.

Original data processing: Estimation of nucleated cell counts relied on the amplification of reference gene primers. Clones were read by immunoSEQ multiplex PCR, and TCRdb kept only the in-frame ones, dropping some. V, J and clone size derive from that table, while D and trimming were established from the DNA sequence. The profile shows approximately 30,000 clones, about 90% of them singletons. The CDR3 is made up of 13 amino acids. Germline V lookup: CDR1 SGHAT, CDR2 FQNNGV. Trimming shortened V by 5 bases and J by 5 bases, and 10 bases separated the two germline ends. The V gene is TRBV11-2, the J gene TRBJ1-3; D uncertain. The source material was peripheral blood. The TCR was taken from a human donor in a cohort sampled during active COVID-19. The CDR3 region is CASSPFNRNTIYF. CDR3 nucleotides: TGTGCCAGCAGCCCCTTTAATAGAAACACCATATATTTT.